The 22 T cell receptor beta chains reported below all come from one sample, sequenced in a study of control samples from healthy donors and cancer patients (dated by TCRdb to 2018 to 2021). The library was produced with the immunoSEQ multiplex PCR assay. In its TCRdb copy, this immuneACCESS table keeps in-frame sequences only and misses some clones. Where compared with another copy, unresolved V genes explain less than half of these, and the others have no known cause. A total of 60,000 to 75,000 clones appear in this sample, 83% of them only once. About a sixth of the sample comes from the top ten. The specimen was blood. The receptors were gathered from a man in his fifties or sixties in good health.

The rearrangement uses TRBV6-5 and TRBJ2-7; TRBD1 matches at 8 bases. Germline CDR1 reads MNHEY; CDR2 reads SVGAGI. CDR3 size: 15 residues. Unmatched junction bases numbered 6, after V lost 2 bases and J lost 3 bases. The CDR3 region is CASSYARTGLYEQYF. CDR3 DNA: TGTGCCAGCAGTTACGCCCGGACAGGGCTCTACGAGCAGTACTTC.

The rearrangement uses TRBV18 and TRBJ2-5; D is uncertain. The CDR3 is 13 amino acids. Germline V lookup: CDR1 KGHSH, CDR2 LQKENI. The germline V and J ends were trimmed by 0 bases and 1 base, with 3 bases remaining between them. Here the CDR3 reads CASSPPGQETQYF. The CDR3 DNA reads as TGTGCCAGCTCACCACCGGGCCAAGAGACCCAGTACTTC.

V gene TRBV7-9 combines with J gene TRBJ2-3; D uncertain. V lost 4 bases, J lost 3 bases, and 8 bases lay in between. The CDR3 extends over 13 amino acids. From germline, CDR1 is SEHNR and CDR2 FQNEAQ (reference sequence). The CDR3 is CASSSYITDTQYF. For the CDR3, the DNA is TGTGCCAGCAGCTCCTACATTACAGATACGCAGTATTTT.

The CDR3 DNA is TGTGCCACCAGCAGCGTGCACCTAGCGGGAGGCCACGAGCAGTACTTC. Protein sequence: CATSSVHLAGGHEQYF. The chain employs TRBV15 and TRBJ2-7, with TRBD2 identical over 11 bases. Germline V gene sequence: CDR1 LNHNV, CDR2 YYDKDF (reference sequence). The CDR3 consists of 16 residues. V trimming: 3 bases; J trimming: 5 bases; junction bases outside the gene matches: 9.

CDR3 sequence reads: CASSLGQGYYNEQFF. The DNA for the CDR3 is TGTGCCAGCAGCTTAGGACAGGGGTACTACAATGAGCAGTTCTTC. The chain carries TRBV7-2 and TRBJ2-1; 8 bases align to TRBD1. CDR3 size: 15 residues. Germline V CDR1 and CDR2: SGHTA, FQGNSA. V trimming: 1 base; J trimming: 3 bases; junction bases outside the gene matches: 2.

The chain has TRBV6-5 and TRBJ2-7, with a possible D match to TRBD1 (6 bases). Trimming pared 0 bases from V and 3 bases from J, leaving 9 bases between. CDR1 MNHEY and CDR2 SVGAGI come from the germline V gene. The CDR3 is 14 residues long. The CDR3 reads CASSYSTGHYEQYF. The CDR3 DNA is TGTGCCAGCAGTTACTCCACGGGACACTACGAGCAGTACTTC.

The chain recombines TRBV5-8 with TRBJ2-3; maybe TRBD2 (5 bases). Per the germline V gene, CDR1 is SGHTS and CDR2 is YDEGEE. The CDR3 contains 15 residues. V dropped 3 bases and J dropped 1 base, with 12 bases sitting between them. In DNA, the CDR3 is TGTGCCAGCAGCTCTGAGGGAGCGCGCACAGATACGCAGTATTTT. Amino acid sequence: CASSSEGARTDTQYF.

The chain carries TRBV29-1 and TRBJ2-5; D unclear. Deletions cut 6 bases from V and 0 bases from J, with 17 bases between. This CDR3 contains 15 residues. CDR1 is SQVTM and CDR2 is ANQGSEA in the germline V gene. The CDR3 loop reads CSVRLGQTYQETQYF. Written as DNA, the CDR3 is TGCAGCGTCCGACTCGGGCAGACGTACCAAGAGACCCAGTACTTC.

In regard to this clone: The sample holds other DNA sequences that translate to the same CDR3. The V gene is TRBV9, the J gene TRBJ1-6, with 9 bases identical to TRBD1. CDR1 and CDR2 from the germline V gene are SGDLS and YYNGEE. V shed 2 bases and J 5 bases; nucleotides not matched to a gene: 2. This CDR3 spans 15 amino acids. CDR3 sequence (DNA): TGTGCCAGCAGCGTTCGGGACAGGGATAATTCACCCCTCCACTTT. Translating it yields CASSVRDRDNSPLHF.

This chain connects TRBV20-1 to TRBJ2-7; TRBD1 might be the D (6 bases). V lost 3 bases to trimming and J lost 3 bases, with 18 bases between them. The germline gives CDR1 DFQATT, CDR2 SNEGSKA (reference sequence). The CDR3 is 15 residues long. CDR3 residues: CSASKLGQTSYEQYF. For the CDR3, the DNA is TGCAGTGCTAGTAAGCTTGGACAGACGAGCTACGAGCAGTACTTC.

The CDR3 region has the DNA TGTGCCAGTAGTACCGAGGACAGGGGAGGCAATCAGCCCCAGCATTTT. This codes for CASSTEDRGGNQPQHF. V is TRBV19 and J is TRBJ1-5; 9 bases fit TRBD1. V was pared by 4 bases and J by 2 bases, with 6 bases of the junction left unmatched. The CDR3 contains 16 residues. The germline V gene has CDR1 LNHDA and CDR2 SQIVND (reference sequence).

The V call is TRBV6-5, the J call TRBJ2-3, with no clear D. The CDR3 is 11 amino acids. V lost 6 bases, J lost 6 bases, and 7 bases lay in between. From germline, CDR1 is MNHEY and CDR2 SVGAGI. The CDR3 DNA reads TGTGCCAGCAGCCTCTGGGATACGCAGTATTTT. Translated, it gives CASSLWDTQYF.

The sample holds one count of this clone. The rearrangement uses TRBV7-8 and TRBJ2-6; D is ambiguous. The germline V gene encodes CDR1 SGHVS and CDR2 FQNEAQ. The CDR3 covers 15 residues. V lost 3 bases to trimming and J lost 3 bases, with 9 bases between them. CDR3 sequence reads: CASSLGDSGANVLTF. The CDR3 coding sequence is TGTGCCAGCAGCTTGGGTGATAGTGGGGCCAACGTCCTGACTTTC.

The chain carries TRBV7-2 and TRBJ2-5, with 8 bases lining up with TRBD2. V lost 4 bases and J lost 3; bases outside the gene matches: 4. The CDR3 extends over 14 amino acids. CDR1 is SGHTA, CDR2 FQGNSA, per germline. This CDR3 is CASSSGTSKETQYF. CDR3 bases: TGTGCCAGCAGCTCAGGGACTAGTAAAGAGACCCAGTACTTC.

The chain employs TRBV7-9 and TRBJ2-3; TRBD2 matches at 9 bases. The CDR3 consists of 13 residues. The V gene end was trimmed by 5 bases and the J gene end by 9 bases; junction bases not matched to a gene: 6. Germline V gene lookup returns CDR1 SEHNR and CDR2 FQNEAQ (reference sequence). CDR3 nucleotide sequence: TGTGCCAGCAGCCTTAGCGGGGGAGTAACGCAGTATTTT. This sequence encodes CASSLSGGVTQYF.

The J gene is TRBJ1-3, the V gene TRBV4-3; 7 positions agree with TRBD1. Germline assignment: CDR1 LGHNA and CDR2 YSLEER. This CDR3 contains 16 residues. V gave up 1 base and J gave up 2 bases; unmatched junction bases: 5. This chain's CDR3 is CASSQGYRGTGNTIYF. The CDR3 DNA reads as TGCGCCAGCAGCCAAGGATACAGGGGAACTGGAAACACCATATATTTT.

The sample holds a few counts of this clone. V usage is TRBV28 and J usage is TRBJ1-6, with D unclear. Between the trimmed V and J ends, which lost 2 bases and 8 bases, there was a span of 10 bases. The CDR3 length is 14 residues. Germline CDR1 MDHEN, CDR2 SYDVKM. This CDR3 is CASSLTQAHSPLHF. CDR3 sequence (DNA): TGTGCCAGCAGTTTAACGCAGGCCCATTCACCCCTCCACTTT. Supplemented by reference TRBV28 and TRBJ1-6, the full variable domain reads DVKVTQSSRYLVKRTGEKVFLECVQDMDHENMFWYRQDPGLGLRLIYFSYDVKMKEKGDIPEGYSVSREKKERFSLILESASTNQTSMYLCASSLTQAHSPLHFGNGTRLTVT.

As to this clone: Within the sample, other DNA sequences also encode this same CDR3. The genes are TRBV2 and TRBJ2-1; 7 bases match TRBD2. Looked up from germline, CDR1 is SNHLY and CDR2 is FYNNEI. V was clipped by 10 bases and J by 6 bases; unmatched bases: 12. The CDR3 covers 14 residues. CDR3 coding DNA: TGTGCCACCCGGGAACTAGCGCCTTCCAATGAGCAGTTCTTC. Translated, it gives CATRELAPSNEQFF.

V usage is TRBV4-3 and J usage is TRBJ2-3; D possibly corresponds to TRBD2 (6 bases). The CDR3 runs to 17 residues. The V and J ends lost 2 bases and 0 bases respectively, with 15 bases between them. The germline V gene encodes CDR1 LGHNA and CDR2 YSLEER. The CDR3 loop is CASSQPGGSGSTDTQYF. The CDR3 DNA reads TGCGCCAGCAGCCAACCGGGTGGCAGCGGGAGCACAGATACGCAGTATTTT.

CDR3 region: CATSDPRQGASDTQYF. The CDR3 nucleotides are TGTGCCACCAGTGATCCCAGACAGGGGGCGTCAGATACGCAGTATTTT. The V gene is TRBV24-1, the J gene TRBJ2-3; 10 bases fit TRBD1. The CDR3 covers 16 residues. V lost 3 bases to trimming and J lost 4 bases; unmatched junction nucleotides: 6. The germline V gene has CDR1 KGHDR and CDR2 SFDVKD.

This clone has just one count. The gene calls are TRBV29-1 and TRBJ1-3, with a weak D call TRBD1 (6 bases). The CDR3 extends over 14 amino acids. Germline assignment: CDR1 SQVTM and CDR2 ANQGSEA. CDR3 bases: TGCAACCTGCAGGGGACTTACTCTGGAAACACCATATATTTT. Amino acids: CNLQGTYSGNTIYF.

In this sample, this clone turned up a few times. Here the CDR3 reads CASSSQGAGTGELFF. The CDR3 DNA is TGTGCCAGTAGTTCTCAGGGGGCGGGCACCGGGGAGCTGTTTTTT. V usage is TRBV19 and J usage is TRBJ2-2; 8 nucleotides align to TRBD1. With V trimmed by 5 bases and J by 4 bases, 6 bases remained unmatched. The CDR3 contains 15 residues. In germline, CDR1 is LNHDA, CDR2 SQIVND (reference sequence).